This T cell receptor beta chain derives from a study of cytomegalovirus exposure and HLA in healthy donors. Notes on the study in general: While the bulk of TCR sequences proved rare, some public TCRs turned up in many donors. Earlier results showed most TCR beta V segments being productive about 87% or about 30% of the time.

It was with 60 Vbeta and 13 Jbeta primers that the PCR ran. Method: immunoSEQ multiplex PCR; TCRdb's copy keeps in-frame clones and lacks some. The table lists fewer than 70,000 clones, under 85% of them singletons, with 8.5% to 14% in the top ten. In regard to this clone: Its antigen is undetermined.

Germline V gives CDR1 SGHVS, CDR2 FNYEAQ. Between the trimmed V and J ends, which lost 5 bases and 2 bases, there was a span of 12 bases. The CDR3 totals 14 residues. The clonotype originates from a woman in her sixties or seventies in good health and CMV-seropositive. The rearrangement joins TRBV7-6 to TRBJ1-2; a weak D match, TRBD1 (5 bases). Sample: PBMCs. The CDR3: CASSPGEGNYGYTF. The CDR3 bases are TGTGCCAGCAGCCCTGGGGAGGGGAACTATGGCTACACCTTC.